Below are 2 T cell receptor beta chains sequenced from a single sample in a study of blood T cell repertoires in COVID-19. Produced via immunoSEQ multiplex PCR; TCRdb's table is partial and in-frame only. The sample has roughly 65,000 clones, roughly 86% seen once; the top ten hold roughly 13%. The sample was peripheral blood. These receptors were obtained from a woman aged 55 to 70 with acute or convalescent COVID-19.

The chain has TRBV6-2 or TRBV6-3 and TRBJ2-1; D possibly corresponds to TRBD2 (6 bases). V was trimmed by 4 bases and J by 9 bases, leaving 19 bases between them. The CDR3 consists of 15 residues. Germline V lookup: CDR1 MNHEY, CDR2 SVGEGT. The CDR3 is CASSLLAALTLEQFF. The CDR3 DNA reads as TGTGCCAGCAGTTTGTTAGCGGCTCTGACCCTTGAGCAGTTCTTC.

The chain employs TRBV12-3 or TRBV12-4 and TRBJ2-3; 11 bases agree with TRBD2. The CDR3 is made up of 12 amino acids. Losses at the gene ends were 7 bases for V and 8 bases for J; bases not matched to a gene: 2. DNA of the CDR3: TGTGCCAGCACTACTAGCGGGGGTACGCAGTATTTT. Translating gives CASTTSGGTQYF.